These 17 T cell receptor beta chains were all obtained from the same sample, sequenced in a study of blood T cells in healthy people across ages (dated by TCRdb to 2014 to 2015). The method was 5' RACE. The run used an Illumina HiSeq 2500. A second PCR of about 7 to 12 cycles was performed with a sample-barcoded 5' primer and a J-beta primer mix. The raw public reads went through TCRdb reprocessing: fastp at Q25, MiXCR clone calling, in-frame beta chains kept. When rows share a CDR3 protein, they turn into one entry using the most common DNA and genes. This sample has roughly 800,000 distinct CDR3 sequences in its table, and roughly 64% of those were observed once. The biggest ten clones account for approximately 20% of the sample. The sample was blood. The receptors were sampled from a man in his thirties or forties in good health.

This clonotype was recorded only once. This chain joins TRBV28 and TRBJ2-1, with 15 nucleotides matching TRBD2. The CDR3 length is 20 residues. Germline-derived CDR1 and CDR2 are MDHEN and SYDVKM. With V trimmed by 5 bases and J by 5 bases, 16 bases remained unmatched. The CDR3 DNA reads as TGTGCCAGCAGTACCCCGGCCGGGACTAGCGGGAGGAGTAAGGACAATGAGCAGTTCTTC. It is translated as CASSTPAGTSGRSKDNEQFF. Looking up the rest from reference TRBV28 and TRBJ2-1 gives the full variable domain: DVKVTQSSRYLVKRTGEKVFLECVQDMDHENMFWYRQDPGLGLRLIYFSYDVKMKEKGDIPEGYSVSREKKERFSLILESASTNQTSMYLCASSTPAGTSGRSKDNEQFFGPGTRLTVL.

This clonotype turned up a few times. The rearrangement links TRBV4-1 to TRBJ1-1; weak D call: TRBD1 (5 bases). Germline assignment: CDR1 MGHRA and CDR2 YSYEKL. Trimming shortened V by 5 bases and J by 0 bases, and 7 bases separated the two germline ends. This CDR3 has 13 residues. In DNA form, the CDR3 reads TGCGCCAGCAGCTGGGGGTTGAACACTGAAGCTTTCTTT. Translation gives CASSWGLNTEAFF.

The gene calls are TRBV29-1 and TRBJ2-5; perhaps TRBD2 as D (6 bases). The CDR3 sequence is 15 residues long. Germline V lookup: CDR1 SQVTM, CDR2 ANQGSEA. The V end was cut by 3 bases, the J end by 0 bases, with 14 bases between. CDR3 in amino acids: CSVEPSATYQETQYF. As DNA, the CDR3 is TGCAGCGTTGAGCCTAGCGCAACGTACCAAGAGACCCAGTACTTC.

The J gene is TRBJ2-2, the V gene TRBV7-6; TRBD2 aligns across 9 bases. Trimming removed 5 bases from V and 9 bases from J; junction bases left unmatched: 4. In germline, CDR1 is SGHVS, CDR2 FNYEAQ. CDR3 length equals 13 residues. CDR3 nucleotide sequence: TGTGCCAGCAGCCACCCTAGCGGGAGGGAGCTGTTTTTT. It yields the protein CASSHPSGRELFF.

The chain is built from TRBV29-1 and TRBJ1-1; 10 bases are a match to TRBD1. After removal of 6 bases from V and 10 bases from J, the junction contained 5 bases not matched to a gene. Germline lookup yields CDR1 SQVTM and CDR2 ANQGSEA. The CDR3 is 11 amino acids. The chain's CDR3 is CSVDRGSAAFF. In nucleotides, the CDR3 is TGCAGCGTGGACAGGGGGTCCGCAGCTTTCTTT.

The chain has TRBV7-9 and TRBJ2-3; D is perhaps TRBD2 (6 bases). In germline, CDR1 is SEHNR, CDR2 FQNEAQ (reference sequence). The V end was cut by 5 bases, the J end by 4 bases, with 13 bases between. The CDR3 loop spans 14 amino acids. This CDR3 reads CASSPRGSADTQYF. DNA of the CDR3: TGTGCCAGCAGCCCTCGGGGGAGCGCAGATACGCAGTATTTT. Together with reference TRBV7-9 and TRBJ2-3, the CDR3 gives the full variable domain: DTGVSQNPRHKITKRGQNVTFRCDPISEHNRLYWYRQTLGQGPEFLTYFQNEAQLEKSRLLSDRFSAERPKGSFSTLEIQRTEQGDSAMYLCASSPRGSADTQYFGPGTRLTVL.

This clonotype has at least ten counts. This chain uses TRBV4-3 with TRBJ2-1; D not certain. Germline V gene data show CDR1 as LGHNA and CDR2 as YSLEER. The CDR3 runs 14 residues. Trimming cost V 0 bases and J 6 bases, with 9 bases left between them. The CDR3 loop reads CASSQEVNINEQFF. The DNA of the CDR3 is TGCGCCAGCAGCCAAGAAGTGAATATCAATGAGCAGTTCTTC.

This clonotype was seen a single time. V is TRBV29-1 and J is TRBJ2-5; 10 positions match TRBD1. The J call is doubtful: the DNA matches TRBJ2-7 better. The CDR3 has 13 amino acids. Per germline, CDR1 SQVTM and CDR2 ANQGSEA. The CDR3: CSATDRGQNEQYF. The CDR3 DNA reads TGCAGCGCTACTGACAGGGGGCAGAACGAGCAGTACTTC.

The V and J genes are TRBV12-3 or TRBV12-4 and TRBJ2-7; 11 bases are shared with TRBD2. There are 16 residues in the CDR3. With 0 bases clipped from V and 7 bases from J, the junction kept 8 bases outside the gene matches. CDR3 residues: CASSLAGLAAYNEQYF. CDR3 bases: TGTGCCAGCAGTTTAGCGGGACTAGCGGCCTACAATGAGCAGTACTTC.

The chain is built from TRBV5-1 and TRBJ2-1; 8 positions agree with TRBD1. Germline CDR1 is SGHRS and CDR2 is YFSETQ. The V segment lost 5 bases and the J segment 4 bases; nucleotides outside the gene matches: 8. The CDR3 runs to 15 residues. The CDR3 DNA sequence: TGCGCCAGCAGGGCTGGGACAGGCGATTACAATGAGCAGTTCTTC. Its translation is CASRAGTGDYNEQFF.

Regarding this clonotype: Just one base apart from a much larger clone, this may be a read error. This sequence joins TRBV9 and TRBJ1-2; D remains unclear. The length of the CDR3 is 13 residues. Germline V lookup: CDR1 SGDLS, CDR2 YYNGEE. The DNA for the CDR3 is TGTGCCAACAGCGTAGACCAGGCCGGTGGCTACACCTTC. Its protein product is CANSVDQAGGYTF.

The CDR3 loop is CASSSNFRLAGYDIQYF. CDR3 bases: TGTGCCAGCAGCTCCAACTTTAGACTAGCGGGATATGACATTCAGTACTTC. The genes are TRBV7-9 and TRBJ2-4; TRBD2 aligns across 11 bases. This CDR3 has 17 residues. V was pared by 4 bases and J by 8 bases, with 13 bases of the junction left unmatched. Germline loops: CDR1 SEHNR, CDR2 FQNEAQ (reference sequence).

The CDR3 protein is CASSLGRGPDTQYF. The CDR3 bases are TGTGCCAGCAGCTTGGGGCGGGGCCCAGATACGCAGTATTTT. This chain connects TRBV7-2 to TRBJ2-3, with D maybe TRBD2 (6 bases). Germline V gives CDR1 SGHTA, CDR2 FQGNSA. This CDR3 has 14 residues. V was trimmed by 3 bases and J by 4 bases, leaving 11 bases between them.

CDR3 DNA sequence: TGCAGCGTTCCGTCTCGCGGGGGAGGCTACAATGAGCAGTTCTTC. Encoded protein: CSVPSRGGGYNEQFF. This rearrangement joins TRBV29-1 to TRBJ2-1; TRBD2 matches 7 bases. V shed 5 bases, J shed 3 bases, and the junction held 10 bases outside the gene matches. This CDR3 is built from 15 residues. Germline loops: CDR1 SQVTM, CDR2 ANQGSEA.

The gene calls are TRBV7-8 and TRBJ2-5, with D perhaps TRBD1 (6 bases). This CDR3 has 13 residues. Germline V lookup: CDR1 SGHVS, CDR2 FQNEAQ. Trimming stripped 5 bases from V and 2 bases from J, with 9 bases between. The CDR3 coding sequence is TGTGCCAGCAGCCACGACAGGCAAGAGACCCAGTACTTC. Translation: CASSHDRQETQYF.

The chain combines TRBV7-2 with TRBJ2-1; the D gene is possibly TRBD2 (5 bases). V was cut by 4 bases and J by 8 bases, with 9 bases left in between. Germline V gives CDR1 SGHTA, CDR2 FQGNSA. The CDR3 loop spans 12 amino acids. CDR3 nucleotides: TGTGCCAGCAGCTATACTAGGTATGAGCAGTTCTTC. It encodes CASSYTRYEQFF.

Of note for this clonotype: A single base separates this from a much larger clone, so it may be a read error. The chain couples TRBV20-1 to TRBJ2-1; D call uncertain. CDR3 length: 14 residues. V lost 0 bases to trimming and J lost 10 bases, with 16 bases between them. Per the germline V gene, CDR1 is DFQATT and CDR2 is SNEGSKA (reference sequence). DNA for the CDR3: TGCAGTGCTAGAGATACTACCAGTAGGAAGGAGCAGTTCTTC. Translation: CSARDTTSRKEQFF.